This T cell receptor beta chain was recovered during a study of OX40 agonist ivuxolimab in advanced cancers. Study results and caveats: On average, CD8+ T cells showed a greater number of expanded clones than CD4+.

Assay: immunoSEQ multiplex PCR; the TCRdb copy retains only in-frame clones and omits some. The sample records tens of thousands of clones, about 84% being singletons. In regard to this clone: Its antigen is not identified.

The specimen comprised CD4+ or CD8+ T cells sorted from blood, sampled in a trial of the OX40 agonist ivuxolimab. The TCR sequence derives from an adult with an advanced solid tumor such as melanoma, head and neck, liver or kidney cancer.

In DNA, the CDR3 is TGTGCCAGCAGTGAAAACGGACAGTACACCGGGGAGCTGTTTTTT. Translation gives CASSENGQYTGELFF. J is TRBJ2-2 and V is TRBV2, with a weak D call TRBD1 (6 bases). The CDR3 contains 15 residues. The V end lost 2 bases, the J end lost 3 bases, and 10 bases lay between the germline ends. Germline CDR1 and CDR2: SNHLY and FYNNEI.